Listed below are T cell receptor beta chains from one sample, sequenced in a study of blood T cell repertoires in COVID-19. TCRdb keeps only in-frame clones here, not all; method: immunoSEQ multiplex PCR. The data show some 150,000 clones, more than 75% seen once. Sequenced sample: peripheral blood. The source is a man aged 55 to 70 with acute or convalescent COVID-19. Both conserved end residues are part of each CDR3. The order of the fields is V gene, J gene, CDR3 protein.

TRBV1	TRBJ2-1	CTSSQDRLAGIKFDSYNEQFF
TRBV10-3	TRBJ2-2	CAISAGADWSTGELFF
TRBV24-1	TRBJ2-7	CATSPTGPLYEQYF
TRBV5-1	TRBJ2-1	CASSLGYYNEQFF
TRBV6-5	TRBJ1-2	CASSSGQIFYGYTF
TRBV5-1	TRBJ2-7	CASSLVPQGRYEQYF
TRBV14	TRBJ2-5	CASSQGLAGRETQYF
TRBV19	TRBJ2-7	CASSTEGLASYEQYF
TRBV29-1	TRBJ2-7	CSVESRDSYEQYF
TRBV28	TRBJ2-7	CASSTKSSGRHEQYF
TRBV5-6	TRBJ1-1	CASSLVSAAGGTEAFF
TRBV9	TRBJ2-1	CASSVTSLSYNEQFF
TRBV28	TRBJ2-2	CASSLPSGAGGELFF
TRBV30	TRBJ1-2	CAWSVFGVSYGYTF
TRBV7-3	TRBJ2-5	CASSPNGGRETQYF
TRBV25-1	TRBJ2-7	CASRMGLAGSSYEQYF
TRBV9	TRBJ2-1	CASSVAGTGDNEQFF
TRBV5-6	TRBJ2-2	CASSSGSGELFF
TRBV12-3/TRBV12-4	TRBJ1-1	CASILTGDTEAFF
TRBV28	TRBJ1-2	CASSPTGGTTYGYTF
TRBV6-5	TRBJ2-7	CASTFLREGAYEQYF
TRBV7-9	TRBJ1-6	CASSFAGTGASPLHF
TRBV24-1	TRBJ2-3	CATSVTSGRADTQYF
TRBV21-1	TRBJ2-1	CASSKWGGLAGCHYNEQFF
TRBV6-5	TRBJ2-7	CASSYLSTGGSEQYF
TRBV2	TRBJ2-6	CASKGGSSGANVLTF
TRBV2	TRBJ2-7	CASSEREALSEQYF
TRBV15	TRBJ2-7	CATGQNYEQYF
TRBV5-1	TRBJ1-2	CASSLEAGYGYGYTF
TRBV7-6	TRBJ2-1	CASSLRAVSGYNEQFF
TRBV18	TRBJ2-5	CASSPPHGSRETQYF
TRBV9	TRBJ2-1	CASSASYNEQFF
TRBV19	TRBJ2-1	CASSSGTQISYNEQFF
TRBV7-8	TRBJ1-5	CASSLGLYSNQPQHF
TRBV11-3	TRBJ2-1	CASSLGLGGNEQFF